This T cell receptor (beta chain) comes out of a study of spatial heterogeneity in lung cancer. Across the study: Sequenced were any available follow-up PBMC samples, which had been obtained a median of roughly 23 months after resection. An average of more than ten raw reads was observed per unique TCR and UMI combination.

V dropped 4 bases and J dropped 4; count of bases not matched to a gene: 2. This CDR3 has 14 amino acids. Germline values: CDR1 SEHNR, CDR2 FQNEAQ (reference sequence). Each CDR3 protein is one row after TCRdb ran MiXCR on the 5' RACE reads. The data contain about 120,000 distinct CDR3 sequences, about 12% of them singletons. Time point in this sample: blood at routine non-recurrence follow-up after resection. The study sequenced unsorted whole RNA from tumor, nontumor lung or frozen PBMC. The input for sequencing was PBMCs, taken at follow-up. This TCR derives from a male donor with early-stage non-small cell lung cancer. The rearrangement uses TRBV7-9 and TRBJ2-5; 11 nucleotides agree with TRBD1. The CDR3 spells CASSWTGGLETQYF. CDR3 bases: TGTGCCAGCAGCTGGACAGGGGGCCTAGAGACCCAGTACTTC.